These 26 T cell receptor beta chains were all obtained from the same sample, sequenced in a study of T cell clonality in common variable immunodeficiency. Clones were sequenced by immunoSEQ multiplex PCR, and TCRdb holds only the in-frame ones, with some missing. The specimen has around 50,000 clones, none found just once. The sample was peripheral blood mononuclear cells. Receptors originate from a person aged 18 to 70 in good health.

This clone was picked up many times. CDR3 DNA, as far as it was read: TGCAGCGGGCTCCGGACTAGCGGTAGCACAGATACG. Protein: CSGLRTSGSTDT. The full CDR3 is CSGLRTSGSTDTQYF. The gene calls are TRBV29-1 and TRBJ2-3, with TRBD2 matching over 10 bases. Read sequence stops 3 residues before the CDR3 end, and the germline J gene provides the missing end. The J segment lost 0 bases and the V segment lost 7 bases, leaving 7 bases of the junction unmatched. The length of the CDR3 is 15 residues. Germline loops: CDR1 SQVTM, CDR2 ANQGSEA.

This clone has ten or more counts. Coverage ceases 3 residues before the CDR3 finishes, and the germline J gene fills in the end. This rearrangement joins TRBV20-1 to TRBJ2-1, with 10 bases matching TRBD2. The germline gives CDR1 DFQATT, CDR2 SNEGSKA (reference sequence). V was clipped by 6 bases and J by 6 bases; unmatched bases: 5. The CDR3 runs 13 residues. This chain's CDR3 is CSAPLAGINEQFF. Partial CDR3 DNA: TGCAGTGCACCACTAGCGGGAATCAATGAG.

This clone was counted ten times or more. The CDR3 is cut off 3 residues early in the read; its end comes from the germline J gene. The V gene is TRBV6-2 or TRBV6-3, the J gene TRBJ1-4, with 7 bases that match TRBD1. CDR3 length: 15 amino acids. Germline-derived CDR1 and CDR2 are MNHEY and SVGEGT. Partial CDR3 DNA: TGTGCCAGCAGTTACGGGGGACAGAGCCCCGGCAGA. The encoded protein is CASSYGGQSPGR. The whole CDR3 is CASSYGGQSPGRLFF.

This clone was seen repeatedly, ten times or more. The observed sequence ends 3 residues before the CDR3 terminus, with the missing tail filled in from the germline J gene. The V call is TRBV2, the J call TRBJ2-7, with TRBD2 as a possible D gene (5 bases). With 7 bases removed from V and 2 bases from J, the gap between germline ends came to 15 bases. Germline V lookup: CDR1 SNHLY, CDR2 FYNNEI. The CDR3 consists of 14 residues. The part of the CDR3 DNA that was read is TGTGCCAGCACTCAACGCGGGCGCCCCTACGAG. Residues: CASTQRGRPYE. The full-length CDR3 reads as CASTQRGRPYEQYF.

As for this clone: The observed sequence ends 3 residues before the CDR3 terminus, with the missing tail filled in from the germline J gene. The chain links TRBV20-1 to TRBJ1-3; no reliable D call. The V end lost 3 bases, the J end lost 7 bases, and 13 bases lay between the germline ends. Germline-derived CDR1 and CDR2 are DFQATT and SNEGSKA (reference sequence). CDR3 length equals 13 residues. The CDR3 sequence: CSARAPRGNTIYF. Incomplete CDR3 DNA: TGCAGTGCTAGGGCCCCACGGGGTAACACC.

This clone was seen at least ten times. The DNA read from the CDR3 is TGTGCCAGCTCACCAAGGGCCCAGGGGGCAACTGGGGCCAACGTC. Its translation: CASSPRAQGATGANV. From start to end, the CDR3 is CASSPRAQGATGANVLTF. The genes are TRBV18 and TRBJ2-6; 8 nucleotides line up with TRBD1. The read finishes 3 residues shy of the CDR3 end, and the germline J gene is used to complete it. Germline CDR1 reads KGHSH; CDR2 reads LQKENI. This CDR3 contains 18 residues. The trim removed 2 bases at V and 2 bases at J, leaving 8 bases unmatched.

The table lists this clone with many counts. CDR3 DNA, as far as it was read: TGTGCCAGCAGCCTTGTAGATGTTACG. As protein: CASSLVDVT. In full, the CDR3 reads CASSLVDVTQYF. The chain combines TRBV6-2 or TRBV6-3 with TRBJ2-3, with unresolved D. The read finishes 3 residues shy of the CDR3 end, and the germline J gene is used to complete it. Germline V lookup: CDR1 MNHEY, CDR2 SVGEGT. The CDR3 totals 12 residues. Trimming shortened V by 6 bases and J by 8 bases, and 12 bases separated the two germline ends.

This clone was observed at least ten times. The read ends 3 residues before the CDR3 terminus; that terminus is restored from the germline J gene. J is TRBJ2-5 and V is TRBV7-2; 7 positions agree with TRBD1. V lost 0 bases, J lost 2 bases, and 6 bases stayed unmatched. The CDR3 has 16 amino acids. Germline-derived CDR1 and CDR2 are SGHTA and FQGNSA. The CDR3 spells CASSLALGDRQETQYF. Incomplete CDR3 DNA: TGTGCCAGCAGCTTAGCGCTGGGGGACAGACAAGAGACC. The full variable domain, completed using reference TRBV7-2 and TRBJ2-5, is GAGVSQSPSNKVTEKGKDVELRCDPISGHTALYWYRQSLGQGLEFLIYFQGNSAPDKSGLPSDRFSAERTGGSVSTLTIQRTQQEDSAVYLCASSLALGDRQETQYFGPGTRLLVL.

In the case of this clone: The CDR3 end is not reached by the read, which stops 3 residues before it; the germline J gene fills it in. The chain combines TRBV7-2 with TRBJ2-3; TRBD1 aligns across 8 bases. Germline V gives CDR1 SGHTA, CDR2 FQGNSA. CDR3 length: 14 amino acids. The covered CDR3 bases are TGTGCCAGCAGCCCAGACAGGGGAGGTCAGCCG. It is translated as CASSPDRGGQP. The full-length CDR3 reads as CASSPDRGGQPQYF.

This clone was seen ten or more times. A read error may account for a junction end that differs from germline. The sequenced fragment ends 3 residues before the CDR3 boundary, so the rest is inferred from the germline J gene. The chain couples TRBV4-2 to TRBJ2-1; 11 nucleotides match TRBD1. The CDR3 length is 15 residues. Germline lookup yields CDR1 LGHNA and CDR2 YNFKEQ. CDR3: CASSQGTGGLNEQFF. Incomplete CDR3 DNA: TGCGCCAGCAGCCAAGGGACAGGGGGACTCAATGAG.

This clone was observed a few times. The CDR3 extends 3 residues past the end of the read, so its final part is completed from the germline J gene. The chain combines TRBV18 with TRBJ1-1; D is perhaps TRBD1 (6 bases). The CDR3 is made up of 14 amino acids. Germline CDR1 is KGHSH and CDR2 is LQKENI. The part of the CDR3 DNA that was read is TGTGCCAGCTCACCTCCGGACAGAGACTACGAG. It yields the protein CASSPPDRDYE. The full-length CDR3 reads as CASSPPDRDYEAFF.

This clone occurred many times. The read gets to within 3 residues of the CDR3 end, and the germline J gene fills in the rest. The chain employs TRBV20-1 and TRBJ2-1, with 8 bases matching TRBD1. V lost 0 bases to trimming and J lost 1 base; unmatched junction nucleotides: 11. This CDR3 is 18 amino acids long. CDR1 and CDR2 from the germline V gene are DFQATT and SNEGSKA (reference sequence). Incomplete CDR3 DNA: TGCAGTGCTAGAGATATGGGCAGGGGGCGTGGGTCCTACAATGAG. It translates to CSARDMGRGRGSYNE. The whole CDR3 sequence reads CSARDMGRGRGSYNEQFF.

This clone was counted at least ten times. The read finishes 3 residues shy of the CDR3 end, and the germline J gene is used to complete it. The chain has TRBV20-1 and TRBJ2-7, with 7 bases matching TRBD2. CDR3 length: 15 residues. Germline assignment: CDR1 DFQATT and CDR2 SNEGSKA (reference sequence). V trimming: 2 bases; J trimming: 6 bases; junction bases outside the gene matches: 13. The part of the CDR3 DNA that was read is TGCAGTGCTAGACTGGTAGCGGGCATGGACGGCGAG. Its protein product is CSARLVAGMDGE. The entire CDR3 is CSARLVAGMDGEQYF.

This clone was recorded many times. The read falls 3 residues short of the CDR3 end, and the missing part is taken from the germline J gene. The chain links TRBV7-2 to TRBJ2-5, with D tentatively TRBD2 (6 bases). This CDR3 region has 15 residues. Trimming stripped 2 bases from V and 4 bases from J, with 14 bases between. CDR1 SGHTA and CDR2 FQGNSA come from the germline V gene. The CDR3 bases that were read are TGTGCCAGCAGCTTACCCGGAGCGGGCGGAGAGACC. This sequence encodes CASSLPGAGGET. The entire CDR3 protein is CASSLPGAGGETQYF. The full variable domain, with the rest looked up from reference TRBV7-2 and TRBJ2-5, is GAGVSQSPSNKVTEKGKDVELRCDPISGHTALYWYRQSLGQGLEFLIYFQGNSAPDKSGLPSDRFSAERTGGSVSTLTIQRTQQEDSAVYLCASSLPGAGGETQYFGPGTRLLVL.

This clone has at least ten counts. Coverage ceases 3 residues before the CDR3 finishes, and the germline J gene fills in the end. The chain joins TRBV29-1 to TRBJ2-1; 10 nucleotides agree with TRBD1. V was clipped by 6 bases and J by 7 bases; unmatched bases: 12. The germline gives CDR1 SQVTM, CDR2 ANQGSEA. The CDR3 contains 15 residues. This chain's CDR3 is CSVHPDRGFGNEQFF. The covered CDR3 bases are TGCAGCGTACACCCGGACAGGGGGTTTGGGAATGAG.

Comment on this clone: The DNA ends 3 residues before the CDR3 does, and the rest of the CDR3 is filled in from the germline J gene. The chain employs TRBV7-8 and TRBJ1-5, with TRBD1 as a possible D gene (5 bases). Trimming shortened V by 2 bases and J by 4 bases, and 21 bases separated the two germline ends. This CDR3 spans 18 amino acids. CDR1 is SGHVS and CDR2 is FQNEAQ in the germline V gene. CDR3 protein: CASSLQFDAQDGNQPQHF. Partial CDR3 DNA: TGTGCCAGCAGCTTACAGTTCGACGCACAGGACGGGAATCAGCCC.

For this clone: The read gets to within 3 residues of the CDR3 end, and the germline J gene fills in the rest. The chain recombines TRBV7-2 with TRBJ2-3, with a possible D match to TRBD1 (5 bases). Germline V gene lookup returns CDR1 SGHTA and CDR2 FQGNSA. The CDR3 extends over 13 amino acids. CDR3 bases read: TGTGCCAGCAGCGTGACAGCGAATCAGCCG. Its translation is CASSVTANQP. The full CDR3 protein is CASSVTANQPQYF.

This clone was seen many times. The observed sequence ends 3 residues before the CDR3 terminus, with the missing tail filled in from the germline J gene. V usage is TRBV13 and J usage is TRBJ1-2; tentatively, D is TRBD1 (5 bases). Germline CDR1 is PRHDT and CDR2 is FYEKMQ (reference sequence). This CDR3 comprises 16 residues. Deletions cut 5 bases from V and 0 bases from J, with 16 bases between. Partial CDR3 DNA: TGTGCCAGCAGCCTAATGGCGGGGGGAGCTAACTATGGC. Translation: CASSLMAGGANYG. The full CDR3 is CASSLMAGGANYGYTF.

Only a few counts were recorded for this clone. The read ends 3 residues before the CDR3 terminus; that terminus is restored from the germline J gene. The chain carries TRBV7-6 and TRBJ1-1, with D perhaps matching TRBD1 (6 bases). This CDR3 is 12 amino acids long. The V end lost 6 bases, the J end lost 7 bases, and 12 bases lay between the germline ends. Germline loops: CDR1 SGHVS, CDR2 FNYEAQ. The CDR3: CASSLQGGEAFF. The part of the CDR3 DNA that was read is TGTGCCAGCAGTTTACAGGGCGGTGAA.

This clone was detected many times. From the germline J gene comes the end of the CDR3, since the read stops 3 residues before it. The rearrangement links TRBV7-9 to TRBJ1-2; D uncertain. The CDR3 sequence is 13 residues long. Germline V gene data show CDR1 as SEHNR and CDR2 as FQNEAQ (reference sequence). V dropped 1 base and J dropped 5 bases, with 8 bases sitting between them. The CDR3: CASSLGSVYGYTF. The covered CDR3 bases are TGTGCCAGCAGCTTAGGGTCAGTTTATGGC.

This clone was picked up many times. The read finishes 3 residues shy of the CDR3 end, and the germline J gene is used to complete it. The chain joins TRBV11-2 to TRBJ1-5, with TRBD1 as a possible D gene (6 bases). Deletions cut 4 bases from V and 4 bases from J, with 14 bases between. This CDR3 contains 15 residues. Germline values: CDR1 SGHAT, CDR2 FQNNGV. The part of the CDR3 DNA that was read is TGTGCCAGCAGCTCCGGGCAGGGGAGGAATCAGCCC. Translating gives CASSSGQGRNQP. The entire CDR3 sequence reads CASSSGQGRNQPQHF.

In its sample, this clone was seen many times. Sequencing ends 3 residues short of the CDR3 end; the germline J gene provides the rest. This rearrangement joins TRBV10-3 to TRBJ2-1; no reliable D call. V lost 8 bases, J lost 5 bases, and 13 bases lay in between. Per germline, CDR1 ENHRY and CDR2 SYGVKD. The CDR3 is 13 residues long. CDR3 DNA, as far as it was read: TGTGCCATCGGGCCCCTGGAACACAATGAG. Translated: CAIGPLEHNE. The entire CDR3 is CAIGPLEHNEQFF.

This clone was observed a handful of times. The read terminates 3 residues before the CDR3 end, so the remaining end is supplied by the germline J gene. The chain has TRBV11-1 and TRBJ1-2, with no clear D. Germline CDR1 SGHAT, CDR2 FQDESV (reference sequence). This CDR3 spans 13 amino acids. The ends were cut back, 10 bases at V and 4 bases at J, with 16 bases in the middle. CDR3 bases read: TGTGCCACCGCACTTAGCATGGGCTATGGC. This gives the protein CATALSMGYG. Given in full, the CDR3 is CATALSMGYGYTF.

This clone was counted many times. With the read ending 3 residues before the CDR3 end, the germline J gene is used to fill in that end. The chain couples TRBV6-2 or TRBV6-3 to TRBJ2-2; D is unclear. Germline CDR1 and CDR2: MNHEY and SVGEGT. V lost 2 bases and J 6 bases, leaving 7 bases between the germline ends. The CDR3 loop spans 13 amino acids. The CDR3 sequence is CASSYQIPGELFF. The sequenced part of the CDR3 DNA is TGTGCCAGCAGTTACCAGATTCCCGGGGAG.

The sample holds many counts of this clone. Sequencing ends 3 residues short of the CDR3 end; the germline J gene provides the rest. The chain links TRBV20-1 to TRBJ2-5, with 14 bases fitting TRBD2. Germline CDR1 reads DFQATT; CDR2 reads SNEGSKA (reference sequence). Germline trimming cut 3 bases from V and 4 bases from J; bases unmatched to any gene: 1. The CDR3 has 14 residues. The sequenced CDR3 bases are TGCAGTGCTAGGACTAGCGGGAGGGCAGAGACC. Encoded protein: CSARTSGRAET. The full CDR3 protein is CSARTSGRAETQYF.

As for this clone: The sequence runs out 3 residues before the end of the CDR3; the remainder is reconstructed from the germline J gene. The chain is built from TRBV18 and TRBJ1-6, with D tentatively TRBD1 (5 bases). This CDR3 region has 15 residues. Trimming left V 1 base short and J 5 bases short, with 9 bases between. Germline V gene sequence: CDR1 KGHSH, CDR2 LQKENI. The CDR3 protein is CASSPRGAHNSPLHF. The sequenced CDR3 bases are TGTGCCAGCTCACCACGAGGGGCTCATAATTCACCC.